A single T cell receptor beta chain is shown here with its context. Its specificity is unknown. Researchers ran the PCR with 60 Vbeta and 13 Jbeta primers. The assay was immunoSEQ multiplex PCR, and TCRdb's table has in-frame clones only and misses some. The sample has about 160,000 clones; more than 75% are singletons. Germline CDR1 and CDR2: MDHEN and SYDVKM. With 5 bases clipped from V and 3 bases from J, the junction kept 2 bases outside the gene matches. CDR3 length: 14 residues. This entry belongs to a study of cytomegalovirus exposure and HLA in healthy donors. Broader study findings: Reports credit the classifier with highly specific, highly sensitive diagnosis of cytomegalovirus status. Associated with cytomegalovirus, according to the listing, were some 180 TCR beta chains.

Nominally healthy donors were sampled, though unrecorded immune exposures were likely. This TCR came from a girl aged 5 to 17 in good health and CMV-seropositive. The genes are TRBV28 and TRBJ2-3; 10 bases line up with TRBD1. The sequenced material came from PBMCs. The CDR3 DNA is TGTGCCAGCAGTAGGACAGGGGGTACAGATACGCAGTATTTT. Its translation: CASSRTGGTDTQYF.